This T cell receptor beta chain was identified in a study of cytomegalovirus exposure and HLA in healthy donors. Study-wide points: As was reported, the HLA-A and HLA-B alleles of most subjects were accurately predicted from TCR beta sequences. A missense variant in DCLRE1C was later tied to TCR beta V- and J-gene trimming. A later analysis by the authors found several of the most significant clusters apparently linked to common viral pathogens.

Nominal health characterized the donors when sampled, though unrecorded immune exposures were likely. There are a few counts of this clone. Its specificity is not known. Primers included in the PCR were 60 Vbeta and 13 Jbeta primers. This table comes from immunoSEQ multiplex PCR, and its TCRdb copy is limited to in-frame clones, with some not included. The profile shows around 100,000 clones, 75% to 90% of them singletons. Sequences were obtained from PBMCs. This clonotype originated in a man aged 35 to 55 in good health and CMV-seronegative.

CDR3 loop: CASSGAGGRYTF. In DNA form, the CDR3 reads TGTGCCAGCAGCGGGGCAGGGGGTCGCTACACCTTC. The genes are TRBV9 and TRBJ1-2; TRBD1 aligns across 7 bases. In germline, CDR1 is SGDLS, CDR2 YYNGEE. The J segment lost 9 bases and the V segment lost 3 bases, leaving 5 bases of the junction unmatched. There are 12 residues in the CDR3.